This T cell receptor (beta chain) was recorded in a study of post-analysis software for immune sequencing data. Across the study: Disease courses included relapsing-remitting, secondary progressive and progressive-relapsing multiple sclerosis. Notes on the study in general: Patients had higher frequencies than controls of a few TRBV segments, including TRBV5-6, TRBV5-1 and TRBV20-1. F-measure co-clustering was strong for batch-matched samples. Significantly decreased normalized Chao1 diversity was recorded for multiple sclerosis patients relative to controls.

Tagging with unique molecular identifiers was a feature of the TCR beta cDNA libraries. Some 450,000 cDNA molecules were recovered from an input of roughly 0.95 to 10 million T cells. TCRdb re-analysed the PCR reads in MiXCR, keeping a single row per CDR3 protein. In the table there are under 650,000 distinct CDR3 sequences, around 40% of which are singletons. With regard to this clonotype: Its antigen is unknown. One end of the junction varies from germline; a read error may be responsible.

CDR3 length: 14 amino acids. Germline V CDR1 and CDR2: SGHVS, FQNEAQ. Source material: blood. This clonotype originated in a girl under 18 with multiple sclerosis. The V gene is TRBV7-8, the J gene TRBJ2-3; unclear D gene. In nucleotides, the CDR3 is TGTGCCAACAGCTTAGCACGGGCCGGAGATACGCAGTATTTT. It codes for CANSLARAGDTQYF.